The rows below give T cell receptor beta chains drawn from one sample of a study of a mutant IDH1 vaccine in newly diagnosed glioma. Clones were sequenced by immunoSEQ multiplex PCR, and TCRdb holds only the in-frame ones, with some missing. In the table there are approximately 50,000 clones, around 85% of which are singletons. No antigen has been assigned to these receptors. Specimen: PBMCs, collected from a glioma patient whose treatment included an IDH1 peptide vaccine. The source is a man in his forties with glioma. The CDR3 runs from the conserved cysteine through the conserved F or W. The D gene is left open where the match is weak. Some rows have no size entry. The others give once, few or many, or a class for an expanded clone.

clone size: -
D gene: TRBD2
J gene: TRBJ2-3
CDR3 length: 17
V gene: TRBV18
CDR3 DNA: TGTGCCAGCTCACCAGTAATCCGGGAGGGCCCAACAGATACGCAGTATTTT
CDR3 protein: CASSPVIREGPTDTQYF

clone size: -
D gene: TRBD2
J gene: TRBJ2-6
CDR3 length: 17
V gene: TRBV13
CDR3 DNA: TGTGCCAGCAGCACTTTAGCGGGATTCTCTGGGGCCAACGTCCTGACTTTC
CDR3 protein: CASSTLAGFSGANVLTF

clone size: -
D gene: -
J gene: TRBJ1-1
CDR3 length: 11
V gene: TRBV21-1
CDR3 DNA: TGTGCCAGCAATACTTTACCTGGGGCTTTCTTT
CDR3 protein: CASNTLPGAFF

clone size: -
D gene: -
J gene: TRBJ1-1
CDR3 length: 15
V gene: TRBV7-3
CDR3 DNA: TGTGCCAGCAGCTTAACACAGGTACAGAACACTGAAGCTTTCTTT
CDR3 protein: CASSLTQVQNTEAFF

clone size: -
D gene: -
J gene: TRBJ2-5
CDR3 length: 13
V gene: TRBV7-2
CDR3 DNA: TGTGCCAGCGGGGCGACCCACGGAGAGACCCAGTACTTC
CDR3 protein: CASGATHGETQYF

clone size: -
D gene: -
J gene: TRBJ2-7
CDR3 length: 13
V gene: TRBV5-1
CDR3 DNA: TGCGCCAGCAGCTCGGGAACCTCCTACGAGCAGTACTTC
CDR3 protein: CASSSGTSYEQYF

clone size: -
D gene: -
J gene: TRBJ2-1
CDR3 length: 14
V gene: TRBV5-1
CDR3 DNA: TGCGCCAGCAGTGGGTTCAGCTCCTACAATGAGCAGTTCTTC
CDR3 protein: CASSGFSSYNEQFF

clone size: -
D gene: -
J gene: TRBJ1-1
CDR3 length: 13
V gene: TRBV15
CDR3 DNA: TGTGCCACCAGCCGACGGGAGAACACTGAAGCTTTCTTT
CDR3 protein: CATSRRENTEAFF

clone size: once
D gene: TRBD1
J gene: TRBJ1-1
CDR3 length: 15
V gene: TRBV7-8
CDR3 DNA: TGTGCCAGCAGCTTAGCGGGGACAGGGTACACTGAAGCTTTCTTT
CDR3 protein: CASSLAGTGYTEAFF

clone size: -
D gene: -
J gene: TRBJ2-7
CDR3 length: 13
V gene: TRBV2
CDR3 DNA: TGTGCCAGCAGTTCCTTCCAGGGCTACGAGCAGTACTTC
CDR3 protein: CASSSFQGYEQYF

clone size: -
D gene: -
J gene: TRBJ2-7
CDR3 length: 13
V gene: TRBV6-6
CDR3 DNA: TGTGCCAGCAAAGAGTCCACGGGATACGAGCAGTACTTC
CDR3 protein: CASKESTGYEQYF

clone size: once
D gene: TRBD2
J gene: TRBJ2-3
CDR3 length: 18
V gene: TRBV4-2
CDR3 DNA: TGTGCCAGCAGCCAATCCCCTCTTAGCGGGTTCGGCGGAGATACGCAGTATTTT
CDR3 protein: CASSQSPLSGFGGDTQYF

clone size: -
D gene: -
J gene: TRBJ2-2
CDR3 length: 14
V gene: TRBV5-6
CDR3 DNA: TGTGCCAGCAGCTCCGGACGATACATCGGGGAGCTGTTTTTT
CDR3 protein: CASSSGRYIGELFF

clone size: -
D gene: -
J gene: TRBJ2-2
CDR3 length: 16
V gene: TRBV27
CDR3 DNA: TGTGCCAGCAGTTTATTTTCCACAAGTGGGACCGGGGAGCTGTTTTTT
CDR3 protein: CASSLFSTSGTGELFF

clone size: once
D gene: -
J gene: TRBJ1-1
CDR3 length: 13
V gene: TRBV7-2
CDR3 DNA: TGTGCCAGCGGCGTCGTGGGTGGCACTGAAGCTTTCTTT
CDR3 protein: CASGVVGGTEAFF

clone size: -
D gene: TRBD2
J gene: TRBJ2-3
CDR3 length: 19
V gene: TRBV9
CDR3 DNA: TGTGCCAGCAGCGTTCAGGCCGCGCGACTAGCGGGGGGTATAAATACGCAGTATTTT
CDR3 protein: CASSVQAARLAGGINTQYF

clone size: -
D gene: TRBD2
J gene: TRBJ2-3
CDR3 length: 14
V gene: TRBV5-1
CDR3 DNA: TGCGCCAGCGGGACTAGCGTCACCCGGGATACGCAGTATTTT
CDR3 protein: CASGTSVTRDTQYF

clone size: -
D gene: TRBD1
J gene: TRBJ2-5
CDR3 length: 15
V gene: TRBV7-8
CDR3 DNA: TGTGCCAGCAGCCCCCGTGACAGGGGGGAAGAGACCCAGTACTTC
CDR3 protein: CASSPRDRGEETQYF

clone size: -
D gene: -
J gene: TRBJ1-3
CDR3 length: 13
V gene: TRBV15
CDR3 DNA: TGTGCCACCAGCAGAGATCCAGGAAACACCATATATTTT
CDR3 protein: CATSRDPGNTIYF

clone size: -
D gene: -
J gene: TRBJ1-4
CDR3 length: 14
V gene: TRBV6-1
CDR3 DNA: TGTGCCAGCTCCGGGGGGGCAGGTAATGAAAAACTGTTTTTT
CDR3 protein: CASSGGAGNEKLFF

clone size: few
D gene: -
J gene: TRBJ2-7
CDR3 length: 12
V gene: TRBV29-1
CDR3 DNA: TGCAGCGCCGAGGGGTCGGGGTACGAGCAGTACTTC
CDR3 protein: CSAEGSGYEQYF

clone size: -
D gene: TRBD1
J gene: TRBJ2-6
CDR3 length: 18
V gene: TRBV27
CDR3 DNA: TGTGCCAGCACTGACCTAAAGGACAGGGCTTATGGGGCCAACGTCCTGACTTTC
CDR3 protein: CASTDLKDRAYGANVLTF

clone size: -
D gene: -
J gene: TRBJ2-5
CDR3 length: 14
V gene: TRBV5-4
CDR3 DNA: TGTGCCAGCAGCCCACCCGACAGACAAGAGACCCAGTACTTC
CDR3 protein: CASSPPDRQETQYF

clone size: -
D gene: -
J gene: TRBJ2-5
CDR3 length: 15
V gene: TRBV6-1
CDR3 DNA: TGTGCCAGCAGGGTTGACGGACACCACCAAGAGACCCAGTACTTC
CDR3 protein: CASRVDGHHQETQYF

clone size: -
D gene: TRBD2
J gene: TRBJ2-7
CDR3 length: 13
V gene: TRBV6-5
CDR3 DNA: TGTGCCAGCGGGTTAGCGGGAGGGTACGAGCAGTACTTC
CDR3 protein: CASGLAGGYEQYF

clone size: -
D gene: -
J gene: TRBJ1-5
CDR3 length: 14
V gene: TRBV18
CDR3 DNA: TGTGCCAGCTCACCCTCTTATAGCAATCAGCCCCAGCATTTT
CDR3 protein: CASSPSYSNQPQHF

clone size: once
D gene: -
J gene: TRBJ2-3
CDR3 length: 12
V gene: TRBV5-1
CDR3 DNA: TGCGCCAGCAGCTTCGCCACAGATACGCAGTATTTT
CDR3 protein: CASSFATDTQYF

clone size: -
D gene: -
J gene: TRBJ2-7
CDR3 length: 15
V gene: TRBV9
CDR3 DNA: TGTGCCAGCAGCGTAGACCTGGGAAGAGGCTACGAGCAGTACTTC
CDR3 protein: CASSVDLGRGYEQYF

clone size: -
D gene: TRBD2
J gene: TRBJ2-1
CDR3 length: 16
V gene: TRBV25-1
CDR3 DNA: TGTGCCAGCAGTGAATGGGTAGCGGGAGGGCCGAGTGAGCAGTTCTTC
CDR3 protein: CASSEWVAGGPSEQFF

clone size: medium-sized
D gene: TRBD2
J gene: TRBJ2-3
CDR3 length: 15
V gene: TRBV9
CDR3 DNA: TGTGCCAGCAGCGTAGAAGGCGGGAGTTGGGATACGCAGTATTTT
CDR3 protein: CASSVEGGSWDTQYF

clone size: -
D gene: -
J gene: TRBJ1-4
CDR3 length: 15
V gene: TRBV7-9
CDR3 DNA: TGTGCCAGCAGCTTAGCAGCACCCACTAATGAAAAACTGTTTTTT
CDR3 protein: CASSLAAPTNEKLFF

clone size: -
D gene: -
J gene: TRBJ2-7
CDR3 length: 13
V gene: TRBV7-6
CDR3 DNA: TGTGCCAGCAGCTCCGCCCGGGCTTACGAGCAGTACTTC
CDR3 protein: CASSSARAYEQYF